Listed below are T cell receptor beta chains from one sample, sequenced in a study of T cells after yellow fever vaccination. TCRdb analysed the 5' RACE reads with MiXCR anew, one entry per CDR3 protein. This table has around 50,000 distinct CDR3 sequences, 7.4% appearing once. The material was CD8+ T cells sorted from PBMCs, obtained around 15 days after the first yellow fever vaccination. The source of these receptors is a man aged 18 to 35 who received the YFV17D yellow fever vaccine. Both conserved end residues are part of each CDR3. D genes are given only for firm matches. Clone size is not always given. Where it is, it says once, few, many or a class for expanded clones.

CDR3 DNA,CDR3 protein,D gene,V gene,clone size,J gene
TGTGCCAGCAGCTTAGGCCCTTACCCCATCGGGACAGGGTTGACAGATACGCAGTATTTT,CASSLGPYPIGTGLTDTQYF,TRBD1,TRBV11-2,many,TRBJ2-3
TGTGCCAGCAGCACCAGGGGGTACTCCCAGGAGACCCAGTACTTC,CASSTRGYSQETQYF,TRBD1,TRBV5-4,NA,TRBJ2-5
TGCGCCAGCGACACAGGGTACATGAAATCTGAAGCTTTCTTT,CASDTGYMKSEAFF,NA,TRBV4-1,NA,TRBJ1-1
TGCGCCAGCAGCCAAGAGTCCGCCTCTGGGGCCAACGTCCTGACTTTC,CASSQESASGANVLTF,NA,TRBV4-3,many,TRBJ2-6
TGTGCCAGCAGCTTAGTCGAGCGGGGACAAGAGACCCAGTACTTC,CASSLVERGQETQYF,TRBD2,TRBV7-2,many,TRBJ2-5
TGCGCCAGCAGCGAGTATCCTAGCGGGGACCTAAGGACCCAGTACTTC,CASSEYPSGDLRTQYF,TRBD2,TRBV4-3,few,TRBJ2-5
TGCGCCAGCAGCTTGAGGAGGGCTGGGGCCAACGTCCTGACTTTC,CASSLRRAGANVLTF,NA,TRBV5-1,many,TRBJ2-6
TGTGCCAGCAGCCCCTCGTGGTACGAGCAGTACTTC,CASSPSWYEQYF,NA,TRBV7-9,NA,TRBJ2-7
TGTGCCATCGACTGCGGGACAGGGTCCTACGAGCAGTACTTC,CAIDCGTGSYEQYF,TRBD1,TRBV24-1,many,TRBJ2-7
TGTGCCAGCAGATCTAGCGGGGGGTACAATGAGCAGTTCTTC,CASRSSGGYNEQFF,TRBD2,TRBV27,many,TRBJ2-1
TGTGCCAGCAGTTACTGGGGGCCGGGGGCCAACGTCCTGACTTTC,CASSYWGPGANVLTF,NA,TRBV6-5,NA,TRBJ2-6
TGTGCCAGCAGTCCTCTCGGCAGGACGAACACCGGGGAGCTGTTTTTT,CASSPLGRTNTGELFF,NA,TRBV6-5,many,TRBJ2-2
TGTGCCAGCAGCTCCTTCGGGGGGCCCAATCAGCCCCAGCATTTT,CASSSFGGPNQPQHF,NA,TRBV6-1,many,TRBJ1-5
TGTGCCAGCAGCCAAGATTTACTAAACCCAATGGAAGTTAAGCAGTATTTT,CASSQDLLNPMEVKQYF,NA,TRBV4-2,few,TRBJ2-3
TGCGCCAGCAGCCCTCAACCGGCAGGGGACCTCACCGGGGAGCTGTTTTTT,CASSPQPAGDLTGELFF,NA,TRBV4-3,few,TRBJ2-2
TGCGCCAGCAGCCAAGATGGCGGCTTGAACACTGAAGCTTTCTTT,CASSQDGGLNTEAFF,NA,TRBV4-1,many,TRBJ1-1
TGTGCCAGCAGCGCAAGACTGGCAGGGGGCCGGTGGGAAGAGACCCAGTACTTC,CASSARLAGGRWEETQYF,TRBD1,TRBV9,many,TRBJ2-5
TGTGCCAGCAGTTACGGAACAATCCGGGGGCCTATGAACACTGAAGCTTTCTTT,CASSYGTIRGPMNTEAFF,NA,TRBV6-5,many,TRBJ1-1
TGTGCCAGCAGTTACTCGTACAGCACAGATACGCAGTATTTT,CASSYSYSTDTQYF,NA,TRBV6-2/TRBV6-3,many,TRBJ2-3
TGCGCCAGCAGCCTCGGACAGGGGAGCTCCTACGAGCAGTACTTC,CASSLGQGSSYEQYF,TRBD1,TRBV4-3,few,TRBJ2-7
TGTGCCGGAGAGGCGGACACCGGGGAGCTGTTTTTT,CAGEADTGELFF,NA,TRBV12-3/TRBV12-4,few,TRBJ2-2
TGCGCCAGCAGCCACTGGGGGGGGCCGTCTAGCACAGATACGCAGTATTTT,CASSHWGGPSSTDTQYF,NA,TRBV5-1,few,TRBJ2-3
TGTGCCAGCAGCCAAGAGGGGGGGACTGAAGCTTTCTTT,CASSQEGGTEAFF,NA,TRBV3-1,many,TRBJ1-1
TGTGCCAGCAGTTTAACTGGGTCGACAGATACGCAGTATTTT,CASSLTGSTDTQYF,NA,TRBV12-3/TRBV12-4,many,TRBJ2-3
TGTGCCAGCAGCGTAGGAGGGGATGGCAATCAGCCCCAGCATTTT,CASSVGGDGNQPQHF,NA,TRBV9,many,TRBJ1-5
TGTGCCACCAGTGCCCTATCAACTAGCGGGGACTCTGGGGCCAACGTCCTGACTTTC,CATSALSTSGDSGANVLTF,TRBD2,TRBV24-1,many,TRBJ2-6
TGTGCCAGCAGCCAAGATTGGAGAGCGGGGGCCTACAATGAGCAGTTCTTC,CASSQDWRAGAYNEQFF,TRBD2,TRBV3-1,many,TRBJ2-1
TGTGCCACCAGTATGGCGAACACAGGGTTTCGGCCCCAGCATTTT,CATSMANTGFRPQHF,NA,TRBV15,few,TRBJ1-5
TGTGCCAGCAGTGCTAGCGGGGACGATGAGCAGTTCTTC,CASSASGDDEQFF,TRBD2,TRBV12-3/TRBV12-4,many,TRBJ2-1
TGTGCCAGCAGCCCCCATAGCGGGGGGGCGGGGAATGAGCAGTTCTTC,CASSPHSGGAGNEQFF,TRBD2,TRBV6-2/TRBV6-3,many,TRBJ2-1
TGTGCCAGCAGGTACTCAGGCTTGAGCTCCTACAATGAGCAGTTCTTC,CASRYSGLSSYNEQFF,NA,TRBV11-2,many,TRBJ2-1
TGTGCCAGCAGTTTAGCGGCCGGGGGGGGACCTTTCTACGAGCAGTACTTC,CASSLAAGGGPFYEQYF,TRBD2,TRBV27,many,TRBJ2-7
TGTGCCAGCAGCCCTAGGGGGGTGCTAGCGGGGACCGGGGAGCTGTTTTTT,CASSPRGVLAGTGELFF,TRBD2,TRBV9,many,TRBJ2-2
TGCAGCGTTTTACCGGGACAGGGGATCTATGGCTACACCTTC,CSVLPGQGIYGYTF,TRBD1,TRBV29-1,many,TRBJ1-2
TGTGCCAGCAGCGCCCTAGAGTGGAACACCGGGGAGCTGTTTTTT,CASSALEWNTGELFF,NA,TRBV9,many,TRBJ2-2
TGTGCCAGCAGTTACTACGCGGGACCCTACAATGAGCAGTTCTTC,CASSYYAGPYNEQFF,NA,TRBV6-5,many,TRBJ2-1
TGTGCCAGCAGTTTCCTTAGCGGAGGGTACGCCTATGGCTACACCTTC,CASSFLSGGYAYGYTF,NA,TRBV12-3/TRBV12-4,many,TRBJ1-2
TGTGCCATCAGTGATGGGGTAGCCTCAGATACGCAGTATTTT,CAISDGVASDTQYF,NA,TRBV10-3,many,TRBJ2-3
TGTGCCAGCAGCCCGCCGACAGGTACCTACGAGCAGTACTTC,CASSPPTGTYEQYF,NA,TRBV7-9,many,TRBJ2-7
TGTGCCAGCAGAGCCTACAATGAGCAGTTCTTC,CASRAYNEQFF,NA,TRBV7-2,many,TRBJ2-1
TGCAGCGTTGCAGACCTGTATAACTATGGCTACACCTTC,CSVADLYNYGYTF,NA,TRBV29-1,many,TRBJ1-2
TGCAGCGCGAGGACCGGGACAGGGGCCAATGAGCAGTTCTTC,CSARTGTGANEQFF,TRBD1,TRBV29-1,many,TRBJ2-1
TGTGCCAGCAGCCCGCCGCCGACAGGGTTGAACACTGAAGCTTTCTTT,CASSPPPTGLNTEAFF,TRBD1,TRBV7-9,many,TRBJ1-1
TGTGCCAGCTCACAGGGACGCGAGTACGAGCAGTACTTC,CASSQGREYEQYF,NA,TRBV18,NA,TRBJ2-7
TGTGCCACCAGCAGAGGTAGAAGCCTCACAGATACGCAGTATTTT,CATSRGRSLTDTQYF,NA,TRBV15,many,TRBJ2-3
TGTGCCAGCACAGGACTAGCGGGGTACAATGAGCAGTTCTTC,CASTGLAGYNEQFF,TRBD2,TRBV19,many,TRBJ2-1
TGTGCCAGTAGTATGGCCCGAGGGGGCGAGGGTTACAATGAGCAGTTCTTC,CASSMARGGEGYNEQFF,TRBD1,TRBV19,many,TRBJ2-1
TGTGCCAGCAGCTTAGAACATGGGTTTCAAGCTAACTATGGCTACACCTTC,CASSLEHGFQANYGYTF,NA,TRBV7-9,many,TRBJ1-2
TGTGCCTCCAGTCGGGACAGGCCCACAGATACGCAGTATTTT,CASSRDRPTDTQYF,TRBD1,TRBV9,many,TRBJ2-3
TGTGCCAGCAGCCTAGGGTATCCGGGGGGGAGGGATGAGCAGTTCTTC,CASSLGYPGGRDEQFF,TRBD2,TRBV12-3/TRBV12-4,few,TRBJ2-1
TGCGCCAGCAGCTTGGAGCAGGGCCCTATAGCCAAAAACATTCAGTACTTC,CASSLEQGPIAKNIQYF,NA,TRBV5-1,many,TRBJ2-4
TGTGCCAGCAGTGGAGTGACAGACAATGAGCAGTTCTTC,CASSGVTDNEQFF,NA,TRBV6-4,many,TRBJ2-1
TGTGCCAGCAGCTTAGTCGCCGGGGGCGATGGAAACACCATATATTTT,CASSLVAGGDGNTIYF,NA,TRBV7-6,many,TRBJ1-3
TGTGCCAGCTCACCACCGACAGGAGTAGAGGAGACCCAGTACTTC,CASSPPTGVEETQYF,NA,TRBV18,NA,TRBJ2-5